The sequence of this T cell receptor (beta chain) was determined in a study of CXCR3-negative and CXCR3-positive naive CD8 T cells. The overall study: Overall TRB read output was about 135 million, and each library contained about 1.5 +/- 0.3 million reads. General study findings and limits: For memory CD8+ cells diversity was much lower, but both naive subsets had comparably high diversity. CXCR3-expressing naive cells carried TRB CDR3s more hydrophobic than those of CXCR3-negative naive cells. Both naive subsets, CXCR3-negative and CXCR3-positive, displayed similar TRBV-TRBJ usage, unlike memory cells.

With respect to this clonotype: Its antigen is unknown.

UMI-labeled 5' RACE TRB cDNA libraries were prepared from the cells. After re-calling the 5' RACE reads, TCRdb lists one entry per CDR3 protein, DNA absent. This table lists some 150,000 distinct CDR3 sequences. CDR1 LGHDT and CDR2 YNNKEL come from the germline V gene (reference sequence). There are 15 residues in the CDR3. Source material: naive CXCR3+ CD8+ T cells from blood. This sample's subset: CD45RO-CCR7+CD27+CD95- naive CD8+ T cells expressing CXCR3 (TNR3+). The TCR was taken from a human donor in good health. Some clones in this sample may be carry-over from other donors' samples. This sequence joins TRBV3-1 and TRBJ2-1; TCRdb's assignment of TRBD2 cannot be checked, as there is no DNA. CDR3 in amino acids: CASSQGVSGNNEQGF.